Shown below are 25 T cell receptor beta chains from a single sample sequenced in a study of regulatory T cells in long-lasting Graves disease (dated by TCRdb to the early 2020s). The library was made by multiplex PCR. TCRdb shows the sequencer as Illumina HiSeq 4000. iRepertoire HTBI primers and Arm-PCR amplification of CDR3 regions were used to construct TCR beta libraries. In-frame beta chains were kept once TCRdb had trimmed the public reads at Q25 with fastp and called clones with MiXCR. A single entry per CDR3 protein holds the most common genes and DNA from its merged rows. Recorded for this sample are 400,000 to 600,000 distinct CDR3 sequences; about 22% of them occurred a single time. The top ten clones comprise 7.1% of the sample. The time point tag for this specimen amounts to: persistent/refractory GD, antithyroid drugs over 5 years with positive TRAb. RNA was extracted from PBMCs in TRIzol for both TCR sequencing and RNA sequencing.

The starting material was peripheral blood mononuclear cells (PBMCs), obtained when the disease was refractory, from a patient treated with antithyroid drugs. These receptors all come from a female donor with Graves disease.

The chain carries TRBV12-3 or TRBV12-4 and TRBJ2-2; possibly TRBD2 for D (6 bases). V was trimmed by 6 bases and J by 3 bases, leaving 17 bases between them. The CDR3 totals 16 residues. This chain's CDR3 is CASRGGLLRDTGELFF. The CDR3 nucleotides are TGTGCCAGCAGGGGAGGACTATTGCGGGACACCGGGGAGCTGTTTTTT.

This CDR3 reads CAGDRDRGKDYGYTF. CDR3 nucleotide sequence: TGTGCCGGTGACCGGGACAGGGGAAAGGACTATGGCTACACCTTC. The chain recombines TRBV30 with TRBJ1-2; TRBD1 matches 10 bases. Germline loops: CDR1 GTSNPN, CDR2 SVGIG (reference sequence). Trimming at V came to 8 bases and at J to 3 bases, leaving 12 bases not matched to a gene. The CDR3 sequence is 15 residues long.

This clonotype was counted ten times or more. The junction shows a germline mismatch at one end, possibly a read error. In nucleotides, the CDR3 is TGCAGTGCGAGAGACAGGGTTGGGGAAAAACTGTTTTTT. Encoded protein: CSARDRVGEKLFF. The V and J genes are TRBV20-1 and TRBJ1-4, with 7 nucleotides matching TRBD1. The germline V gene encodes CDR1 DFQATT and CDR2 SNEGSKA (reference sequence). This CDR3 has 13 amino acids.

V and J are TRBV9 and TRBJ1-1; D is undetermined. V lost 4 bases to trimming and J lost 4 bases, with 14 bases between them. The CDR3 runs to 14 residues. Looked up from germline, CDR1 is SGDLS and CDR2 is YYNGEE. This CDR3 is CASSITPGGTEAFF. CDR3 bases: TGTGCCAGCAGCATTACACCGGGTGGCACTGAAGCTTTCTTT.

Written as DNA, the CDR3 is TGCGCCAGCAGCGACAGGCGGGACAGTTTCTCCTACGAGCAGTACTTC. Amino acid sequence: CASSDRRDSFSYEQYF. The genes are TRBV4-1 and TRBJ2-7; D may be TRBD1 (7 bases). Trimming stripped 5 bases from V and 0 bases from J, with 17 bases between. The CDR3 totals 16 residues. Germline V gene data show CDR1 as MGHRA and CDR2 as YSYEKL.

The rearrangement uses TRBV18 and TRBJ1-6; unclear D gene. V gave up 3 bases and J gave up 7 bases, with 10 bases separating them. The CDR3 consists of 14 residues. Germline V lookup: CDR1 KGHSH, CDR2 LQKENI. DNA for the CDR3: TGTGCCAGCTCACCGGGCGAAGGGAATTCACCCCTCCACTTT. Amino acid sequence: CASSPGEGNSPLHF.

This clonotype was seen many times. This chain uses TRBV12-3 or TRBV12-4 with TRBJ1-1; D unclear. This CDR3 spans 13 amino acids. V lost 0 bases to trimming and J lost 11 bases, with 13 bases between them. The chain's CDR3 is CASSLALGERAFF. Written as DNA, the CDR3 is TGTGCCAGCAGTTTAGCGCTCGGGGAGAGGGCTTTCTTT.

This clonotype came up a few times. The junction shows a germline mismatch at one end, possibly a read error. The V gene is TRBV10-3, the J gene TRBJ1-1, with TRBD1 matching 10 bases. CDR1 is ENHRY and CDR2 is SYGVKD in the germline V gene. This CDR3 has 16 residues. The CDR3 loop reads CATSERQGAGGTEAFF. CDR3 DNA sequence: TGTGCCACCAGTGAGAGACAGGGGGCTGGGGGCACTGAAGCTTTCTTT.

The chain has TRBV7-2 and TRBJ1-5, with 10 positions matching TRBD1. The CDR3 is made up of 18 amino acids. CDR1 is SGHTA, CDR2 FQGNSA, per germline. V lost 5 bases, J lost 0 bases, and 10 bases stayed unmatched. In nucleotides, the CDR3 is TGTGCCAGCAGCCCCACCGGGACAGGGGCGCTTAGCAATCAGCCCCAGCATTTT. Translated, it gives CASSPTGTGALSNQPQHF.

CDR3 residues: CASSRDVDYEQYF. For the CDR3, the DNA is TGTGCCAGCAGCCGAGATGTGGACTACGAGCAGTACTTC. This chain joins TRBV7-9 and TRBJ2-7; D ambiguous. The CDR3 is 13 residues long. Looked up from germline, CDR1 is SEHNR and CDR2 is FQNEAQ (reference sequence). V lost 5 bases and J lost 3, with 11 bases in between. Filled out from reference TRBV7-9 and TRBJ2-7, the complete variable domain reads DTGVSQNPRHKITKRGQNVTFRCDPISEHNRLYWYRQTLGQGPEFLTYFQNEAQLEKSRLLSDRFSAERPKGSFSTLEIQRTEQGDSAMYLCASSRDVDYEQYFGPGTRLTVT.

V usage is TRBV6-5 and J usage is TRBJ2-2; tentative D call: TRBD1 (5 bases). This CDR3 spans 15 amino acids. The V end lost 0 bases, the J end lost 4 bases, and 9 bases lay between the germline ends. Germline CDR1 MNHEY, CDR2 SVGAGI. CDR3 sequence reads: CASSYSPGFTGELFF. CDR3 DNA sequence: TGTGCCAGCAGTTACTCGCCAGGGTTCACCGGGGAGCTGTTTTTT.

This rearrangement joins TRBV6-1 to TRBJ1-2; TRBD1 aligns across 8 bases. V gave up 5 bases and J gave up 8 bases; unmatched junction bases: 7. Germline CDR1 is MNHNS and CDR2 is SASEGT. This CDR3 spans 13 amino acids. CDR3 protein: CASSTRGPGGYTF. Here the CDR3 DNA reads TGTGCCAGCAGTACCAGGGGGCCGGGCGGCTACACCTTC.

In its sample, this clonotype was seen a few times. The gene calls are TRBV19 and TRBJ2-7; D gene ambiguous. Germline V gives CDR1 LNHDA, CDR2 SQIVND (reference sequence). The CDR3 has 13 residues. The V and J ends lost 4 bases and 3 bases respectively, with 10 bases between them. The CDR3 protein is CASSRARSYEQYF. Written as DNA, the CDR3 is TGTGCCAGTAGTAGGGCCAGGAGCTACGAGCAGTACTTC.

This clonotype was observed at least ten times. This chain joins TRBV27 and TRBJ2-6; D not certain. CDR3 length: 15 amino acids. Germline V gene lookup returns CDR1 MNHEY and CDR2 SMNVEV (reference sequence). Trimming pared 3 bases from V and 0 bases from J, leaving 6 bases between. The CDR3 loop is CASSFEPSGANVLTF. CDR3 sequence (DNA): TGTGCCAGCAGTTTTGAGCCCTCTGGGGCCAACGTCCTGACTTTC.

A word on this clonotype: The CDR3 ends on some other residue instead of the conserved phenylalanine or tryptophan, so this is likely a read error. This sequence joins TRBV10-3 and TRBJ2-7; D uncertain. The germline V gene has CDR1 ENHRY and CDR2 SYGVKD. Trimming cost V 6 bases and J 2 bases, with 5 bases left between them. The CDR3 runs 11 residues. The CDR3 region is CAISDAYEQYS. In nucleotides, the CDR3 is TGTGCCATCAGCGATGCCTACGAGCAGTACTCC.

The rearrangement links TRBV20-1 to TRBJ1-1; D not resolved. The CDR3 runs 12 residues. Trimming cost V 2 bases and J 4 bases, with 8 bases left between them. CDR1 is DFQATT, CDR2 SNEGSKA, per germline (reference sequence). In nucleotides, the CDR3 is TGCAGTGCTAGACGGGGAGGCACTGAAGCTTTCTTT. Amino acid sequence: CSARRGGTEAFF.

This sequence joins TRBV6-1 and TRBJ1-5; 8 bases match TRBD1. The length of the CDR3 is 14 residues. Losses at the gene ends were 6 bases for V and 9 bases for J; bases not matched to a gene: 10. Germline loops: CDR1 MNHNS, CDR2 SASEGT. For the CDR3, the DNA is TGTGCCAGCAGAAAAAAGACAGGGGTCCCGCCCCAGCATTTT. Its translation: CASRKKTGVPPQHF.

V and J are TRBV6-5 and TRBJ2-1; D is perhaps TRBD1 (5 bases). CDR1 is MNHEY and CDR2 is SVGAGI in the germline V gene. This CDR3 is 14 amino acids long. V was clipped by 0 bases and J by 5 bases, with 8 bases between them. The CDR3 sequence: CASSYSKGNNEQFF. The DNA for the CDR3 is TGTGCCAGCAGTTACTCGAAGGGGAACAATGAGCAGTTCTTC.

Comment on this clonotype: A much larger clone lies a single base off, so this may be a read error. The rearrangement links TRBV3-1 to TRBJ1-2; weak D call: TRBD1 (5 bases). Germline CDR1 LGHDT, CDR2 YNNKEL (reference sequence). The CDR3 is made up of 13 amino acids. CDR3 residues: CASGQGAGPGYTF. DNA for the CDR3: TGTGCCAGCGGCCAAGGGGCCGGCCCTGGCTACACCTTC.

The chain recombines TRBV20-1 with TRBJ2-2; no firm D call. The CDR3 loop spans 12 amino acids. Trimming cost V 5 bases and J 5 bases, with 9 bases left between them. Germline V CDR1 and CDR2: DFQATT, SNEGSKA (reference sequence). The CDR3 bases are TGCAGTGCTCCAGCCCGGACCGGGGAGCTGTTTTTT. Its protein product is CSAPARTGELFF.

The chain uses TRBV4-1 and TRBJ2-7; 9 bases line up with TRBD1. This CDR3 has 15 residues. The V and J ends lost 3 bases and 3 bases, in that order; junction bases with no gene match: 6. Germline V gives CDR1 MGHRA, CDR2 YSYEKL. The CDR3 nucleotides are TGCGCCAGCAGCCAGCCGGGACAGGGCTTCTACGAGCAGTACTTC. Translating gives CASSQPGQGFYEQYF.

This clonotype was counted between two and nine times. This chain links TRBV7-2 with TRBJ2-5, with TRBD1 as a possible D gene (5 bases). Trimming left V 4 bases short and J 5 bases short, with 23 bases between. Germline CDR1 is SGHTA and CDR2 is FQGNSA. The CDR3 is made up of 17 amino acids. Written as DNA, the CDR3 is TGTGCCAGCAGCTCTCTGGTACAGGCCGTGACTTGGGAGACCCAGTACTTC. Translating it yields CASSSLVQAVTWETQYF.

Concerning this clonotype: It may be a read error: a sequence one base away is much more abundant. The chain combines TRBV5-5 with TRBJ2-1; 8 bases fit TRBD1. From germline, CDR1 is SGHKS and CDR2 YYEKEE (reference sequence). This CDR3 is built from 14 residues. The CDR3 coding sequence is TGTGCCAGCAGCCCGTGGACAGGGAGGAATGAGCGGTTCTTC. Amino acid sequence: CASSPWTGRNERFF.

Of note for this clonotype: With a much larger clone just one base away, this may be a read error. The CDR3 DNA is TGTGCCAGCAGCGGATGGACAGGCATCCTCTACGAGCAGTACTTC. Protein: CASSGWTGILYEQYF. The chain joins TRBV7-2 to TRBJ2-7; 7 nucleotides align to TRBD1. The CDR3 has 15 residues. Germline lookup yields CDR1 SGHTA and CDR2 FQGNSA. The V gene end was trimmed by 5 bases and the J gene end by 3 bases; junction bases not matched to a gene: 10. Filled out from reference TRBV7-2 and TRBJ2-7, the complete variable domain reads GAGVSQSPSNKVTEKGKDVELRCDPISGHTALYWYRQSLGQGLEFLIYFQGNSAPDKSGLPSDRFSAERTGGSVSTLTIQRTQQEDSAVYLCASSGWTGILYEQYFGPGTRLTVT.

The J gene is TRBJ2-4, the V gene TRBV7-2; D possibly corresponds to TRBD2 (6 bases). CDR1 is SGHTA, CDR2 FQGNSA, per germline. The CDR3 loop spans 17 amino acids. V dropped 8 bases and J dropped 0 bases, with 20 bases sitting between them. Written as DNA, the CDR3 is TGTGCCAGCGGGCCCGGGACTCCCAATCTAGCCAAAAACATTCAGTACTTC. Protein: CASGPGTPNLAKNIQYF.